This is a list of T cell receptor beta chains from one sample in a study of T cells in Graves' hyperthyroidism and ophthalmopathy. In TCRdb, the multiplex PCR reads were re-called with MiXCR into one record per CDR3 protein. The table records some 490,000 distinct CDR3 sequences, 15% to 20% of them present only once. Sequenced: blood. Receptors were obtained from a woman in her thirties with Graves' ophthalmopathy. The CDR3 runs from the conserved cysteine through the conserved F or W. A D gene is named only where the DNA matches it firmly. Only part of the rows carry a size: once, few, many, or a class if the clone is expanded.

CDR3 DNA,CDR3 protein,J gene,V gene,D gene,clone size
TGTGCCAGCAAGCCTAGCGGGTGGGAAGAGACCCAGTACTTC,CASKPSGWEETQYF,TRBJ2-5,TRBV28,TRBD2,many
TGCGCCAGCGGTGAGCGGGCTTGGGGGAGCGCTGAAGCTTTCTTT,CASGERAWGSAEAFF,TRBJ1-1,TRBV10-2,NA,NA
TGTGCCAGCAGCTCAAGGACTAGCGGGAGACTTGACACCGGGGAGCTGTTTTTT,CASSSRTSGRLDTGELFF,TRBJ2-2,TRBV5-6,TRBD2,few
TGTGCCATCAGCCAAGAATTGGGAGGCGAGCAGTACTTC,CAISQELGGEQYF,TRBJ2-7,TRBV14,NA,NA
TGTGCCACCAGTGTTTCTAGCTCGAGCTCCTACAATGAGCAGTTCTTC,CATSVSSSSSYNEQFF,TRBJ2-1,TRBV24-1,NA,NA
TGTGCCAGCAGTTCTCCCTGGGGACTAACGTACAATGAGCAGTTCTTC,CASSSPWGLTYNEQFF,TRBJ2-1,TRBV28,TRBD2,few
TGTGCCAGCAGCCAAGTGTCAGCGGGACGGCGTAATGAGCAGTACTTC,CASSQVSAGRRNEQYF,TRBJ2-7,TRBV4-2,TRBD2,NA
TGTGCCAGCAGTTCGGGACAGGGTTTGGGCGAGCAGTACTTC,CASSSGQGLGEQYF,TRBJ2-7,TRBV6-2/TRBV6-3,TRBD1,NA
TGCAGTGCTAGAGTACCGGTTTCGGGGGAGCTGTTTTTT,CSARVPVSGELFF,TRBJ2-2,TRBV20-1,NA,many
TGTGCCAGCAGTTTATCCAGGGGGCGCGAAGAGCAGTACTTC,CASSLSRGREEQYF,TRBJ2-7,TRBV6-1,TRBD1,NA
TGTGCCAGCAGTTTATCTCCCTTAACGGGGGTTGCCTCCTACGAGCAGTACTTC,CASSLSPLTGVASYEQYF,TRBJ2-7,TRBV28,NA,NA
TGTGCCAGCAGCAGAACAGGCGGAACAGGGGACGAGCAGTACTTC,CASSRTGGTGDEQYF,TRBJ2-7,TRBV6-1,TRBD1,few
TGTGCCAGCAGCTTAGGTTGGGATCAGCCCCAGCATTTT,CASSLGWDQPQHF,TRBJ1-5,TRBV11-2,NA,many
TGCAGTGCTATAAGGACTAGCGGGAGTTTGGATGAGCAGTTCTTC,CSAIRTSGSLDEQFF,TRBJ2-1,TRBV20-1,TRBD2,NA
TGCAGTGCTAGAGATACGGGAAACCCGAACACCGGGGAGCTGTTTTTT,CSARDTGNPNTGELFF,TRBJ2-2,TRBV20-1,NA,NA
TGCAGTGCTAGAATGGGGACTAGCGGGAGAGAGGCCACCGGGGAGCTGTTTTTT,CSARMGTSGREATGELFF,TRBJ2-2,TRBV20-1,TRBD2,few
TGTGCCAGCAGAGAGCAACCCGGCTACGAGCAGTACTTC,CASREQPGYEQYF,TRBJ2-7,TRBV6-1,NA,many
TGTGCCATCAGTGAGGCACAGGGAAGCAATCAGCCCCAGCATTTT,CAISEAQGSNQPQHF,TRBJ1-5,TRBV10-3,NA,NA
TGCAGTGCGATAACTAGCGGGAGGGCCGGCTACAATGAGCAGTTCTTC,CSAITSGRAGYNEQFF,TRBJ2-1,TRBV20-1,TRBD2,many
TGTGCCAGCAGTTTAACCACCACGAACACCGGGGAGCTGTTTTTT,CASSLTTTNTGELFF,TRBJ2-2,TRBV27,NA,many
TGTGCCAGCAGCCAAGATCTAGCGAAGACCTACAATGAGCAGTTCTTC,CASSQDLAKTYNEQFF,TRBJ2-1,TRBV3-1,NA,many
TGCAGCGTTGAATCCGGCTGGGGGTACAATGAGCAGTTCTTC,CSVESGWGYNEQFF,TRBJ2-1,TRBV29-1,NA,many
TGCGCCAGCAGACCGGGACTAGAGAATGAGCAGTTCTTC,CASRPGLENEQFF,TRBJ2-1,TRBV5-1,TRBD2,NA
TGTGCCAGCAGCCCTCAGGACGAAAGAGGGACCCAGTACTTC,CASSPQDERGTQYF,TRBJ2-5,TRBV3-1,NA,many
TGTGCCAGCCACCTTGGGAGCGGTCAGCCCCAGCATTTT,CASHLGSGQPQHF,TRBJ1-5,TRBV6-1,NA,few
TGTGCCAGTAGTACCGCCCGAAGCCCCGCAAACAATGAGCAGTTCTTC,CASSTARSPANNEQFF,TRBJ2-1,TRBV19,NA,few
TGTGCCAGCAGTTTTCGTCGCGGCATGAACACTGAAGCTTTCTTT,CASSFRRGMNTEAFF,TRBJ1-1,TRBV12-3/TRBV12-4,NA,few
TGTGCCAGCAGCGAAGACGAAGGGTTTAATGAAAAACTGTTTTTT,CASSEDEGFNEKLFF,TRBJ1-4,TRBV3-1,NA,few
TGTGCCAGCAGTTTAAGAGCGGGTGGAGACGAGGGTGATGAGCAGTTCTTC,CASSLRAGGDEGDEQFF,TRBJ2-1,TRBV28,NA,many
TGCGCCAGCAGCAAGGGGACAGTCTCTGGAAACACCATATATTTT,CASSKGTVSGNTIYF,TRBJ1-3,TRBV5-1,TRBD1,few
TGTGCCAGCAGCCCCCGGGGGGGCGGGAGGGCCTCCTACGAGCAGTACTTC,CASSPRGGGRASYEQYF,TRBJ2-7,TRBV7-2,TRBD2,NA
TGTGCCAGCAGTTTCGATCCTGGGGCCAACGTCCTGACTTTC,CASSFDPGANVLTF,TRBJ2-6,TRBV28,NA,NA
TGCAGTGCTAGAAGTGTCCGCAACGAGCAGTACTTC,CSARSVRNEQYF,TRBJ2-7,TRBV20-1,NA,NA
TGTGCCACCAGCATTAAGGGGGTTGGCAATCAGCCCCAGCATTTT,CATSIKGVGNQPQHF,TRBJ1-5,TRBV15,NA,few
TGCAGTGCTTGCGGACTAGCGGGAAAGGAAAACATTCAGTACTTC,CSACGLAGKENIQYF,TRBJ2-4,TRBV20-1,TRBD2,few
TGTGCCAGCAGCCGCGGACTAGCGGGAGGGAGCACAGATACGCAGTATTTT,CASSRGLAGGSTDTQYF,TRBJ2-3,TRBV7-2,TRBD2,NA
TGTGCCAGCTCCCCTACAGGGAAGCAGACCCAGTACTTC,CASSPTGKQTQYF,TRBJ2-5,TRBV18,NA,many
TGTGCCTGGAGTGTATGGGGGGCCGAGCAGTACTTC,CAWSVWGAEQYF,TRBJ2-7,TRBV30,NA,many
TGCAGCGTGAAAGACTCGAGGAGTCACGAGCAGTACTTC,CSVKDSRSHEQYF,TRBJ2-7,TRBV29-1,NA,NA
TGCGCCAGCAGCCGTAGCGGGAATTTCAAGACCGGGGAGCTGTTTTTT,CASSRSGNFKTGELFF,TRBJ2-2,TRBV5-1,TRBD2,NA
TGCGCCAGCAGCCGCACCGGGACTAGCGGGAGGGCGGATACGCAGTATTTT,CASSRTGTSGRADTQYF,TRBJ2-3,TRBV4-1,TRBD2,many
TGTGCCAGCAGTTCCCCCGGGACAGGGTACTACGAGCAGTACTTC,CASSSPGTGYYEQYF,TRBJ2-7,TRBV27,TRBD1,few
TGTGCCAGCAGCTCTAGGGGCCTAGCGGCCACAGATACGCAGTATTTT,CASSSRGLAATDTQYF,TRBJ2-3,TRBV7-3,TRBD2,NA
TGCAGTGCCGAGAATGGGGGGCCAGGGGACCGCCTAGCCAAAAACATTCAGTACTTC,CSAENGGPGDRLAKNIQYF,TRBJ2-4,TRBV20-1,NA,NA
TGCAGTGCTAGGGCGGGACTAGCGGGACCTGTTGCAGATACGCAGTATTTT,CSARAGLAGPVADTQYF,TRBJ2-3,TRBV20-1,TRBD2,NA